This T cell receptor (beta chain) came from a study of shared clonotypes between healthy human individuals. This CDR3 spans 13 amino acids. Germline CDR1 reads MNHEY; CDR2 reads SMNVEV (reference sequence). V lost 5 bases, J lost 2 bases, and 2 bases stayed unmatched. An even split of each subset's genomic DNA across several immunoSEQ plates was performed. Authors' data handling: ImmunoSEQ gave junction-only sequences without quality scores, so filtering differed. Some clones are missing from TCRdb's copy, which holds only in-frame ones; the method was immunoSEQ multiplex PCR. The DNA gave D and trimming, while V, J and clone size come from that table. The sample gives around 2,000,000 clones, about 95% of which show up once; 0.95% to 1.5% is in the top ten. In the naive CD8 group, cells lacked CD45RO and were positively selected for CCR7, so terminally differentiated effector memory CD45RA+ cells were left out. Every contributor of samples was a Caucasian grown-up residing in Nashville, Tennessee.

The V and J genes are TRBV27 and TRBJ1-2; 7 nucleotides agree with TRBD1. The receptor comes from a man aged 18 to 29 in good health. The sample taken for sequencing was naive CD8+ T cells sorted from blood. DNA of the CDR3: TGTGCCAGCAGTCCGGACAGGAACTATGGCTACACCTTC. Translating it yields CASSPDRNYGYTF.